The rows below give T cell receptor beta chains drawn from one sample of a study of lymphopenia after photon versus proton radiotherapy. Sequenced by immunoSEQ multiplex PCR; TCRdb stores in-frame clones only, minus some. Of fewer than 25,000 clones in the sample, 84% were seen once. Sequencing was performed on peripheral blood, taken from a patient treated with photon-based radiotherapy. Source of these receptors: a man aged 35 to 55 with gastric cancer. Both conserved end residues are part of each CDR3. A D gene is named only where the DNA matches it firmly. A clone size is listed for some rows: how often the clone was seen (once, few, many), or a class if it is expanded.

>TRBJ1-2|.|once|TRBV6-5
TGTGCCAGCAGTTACTCAAGAAGGGTTACTAACTATGGCTACACCTTC
CASSYSRRVTNYGYTF
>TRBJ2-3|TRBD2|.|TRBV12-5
TGTGCTAGTGCCCTCGGGGACGGGGGGGTGGATACGCAGTATTTT
CASALGDGGVDTQYF
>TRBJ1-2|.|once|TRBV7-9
TGTGCCAGCAGCAAGCAGGGGTTTGGCTACACCTTC
CASSKQGFGYTF
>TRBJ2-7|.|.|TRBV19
TGTGCCAGTAGTCTCGGGTCCTCCTACGAGCAGTACTTC
CASSLGSSYEQYF
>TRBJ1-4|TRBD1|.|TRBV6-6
TGTGCCAGCAGTTACCCGACAGGGATGGGTGAAAAACTGTTTTTT
CASSYPTGMGEKLFF
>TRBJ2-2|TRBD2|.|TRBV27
TGTGCCAGCAGTTTAGGGCTAGCGGGGCTCCCCGGGGAGCTGTTTTTT
CASSLGLAGLPGELFF
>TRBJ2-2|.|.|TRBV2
TGTGCCAGCGGGTCAGGTTCGAACACCGGGGAGCTGTTTTTT
CASGSGSNTGELFF
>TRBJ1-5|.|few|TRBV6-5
TGTGCCAGCAGTTACGACCCTAGCAATCAGCCCCAGCATTTT
CASSYDPSNQPQHF
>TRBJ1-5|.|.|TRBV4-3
TGCGCCAGCAGCCAAGCGACGGGGGGTAGCAATCAGCCCCAGCATTTT
CASSQATGGSNQPQHF
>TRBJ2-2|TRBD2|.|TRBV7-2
TGTGCCAGCAGCTTAGCTTCCGCGGGGGGGCCCACCGGGGAGCTGTTTTTT
CASSLASAGGPTGELFF
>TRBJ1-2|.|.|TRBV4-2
TGTGCCAGCAGCCAAGCAGGGGCTAACTATGGCTACACCTTC
CASSQAGANYGYTF
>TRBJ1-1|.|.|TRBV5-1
TGCGCCAGCAGCTTGTTCTCTCCTCGACGGCCGAACACTGAAGCTTTCTTT
CASSLFSPRRPNTEAFF
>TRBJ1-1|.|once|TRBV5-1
TGCGCCAGCAGCGTCGAGGGGGGACCCATGAACACTGAAGCTTTCTTT
CASSVEGGPMNTEAFF
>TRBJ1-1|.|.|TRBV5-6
TGTGCCAGCAGCCCGGGACCGGGGAATCCTGAAGCTTTCTTT
CASSPGPGNPEAFF
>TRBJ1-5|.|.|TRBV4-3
TGCGCCAGCAGCCAAGAATACGCAGGGTTTGGTCAGCCCCAGCATTTT
CASSQEYAGFGQPQHF
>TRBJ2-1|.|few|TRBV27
TGTGCCAGCAGCATTCTAGGCAATGAGCAGTTCTTC
CASSILGNEQFF
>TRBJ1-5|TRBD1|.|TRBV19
TGTGCCAGTAGTAGCAGACAGGGGGCCTTAAATCAGCCCCAGCATTTT
CASSSRQGALNQPQHF
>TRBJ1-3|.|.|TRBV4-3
TGCGCCAGCAGCCAAGCCTCCGGGACGGGAAACACCATATATTTT
CASSQASGTGNTIYF
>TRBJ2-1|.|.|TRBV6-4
TGTGCCAGCAGTGAATGGCAAGGAGGGAATGAGCAGTTCTTC
CASSEWQGGNEQFF
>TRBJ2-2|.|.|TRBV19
TGTGCCAGTAGTATACCAGGGGTGGGGACCGGGGAGCTGTTTTTT
CASSIPGVGTGELFF
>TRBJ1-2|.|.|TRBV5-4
TGTGCCAGCAGCTCCCGGGACACCATATGGGGCTACACCTTC
CASSSRDTIWGYTF
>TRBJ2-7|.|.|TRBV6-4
TGTGCCAGCAGCGAGACAGGGAGGTCCTACGAGCAGTACTTC
CASSETGRSYEQYF
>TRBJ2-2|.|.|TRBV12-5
TGTGCTAGTGGTTTGGTAACGGGGTCCCCCGGGGAGCTGTTTTTT
CASGLVTGSPGELFF
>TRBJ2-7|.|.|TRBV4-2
TGTGCCAGCAGCACATCGGGACGGGGCTACGAGCAGTACTTC
CASSTSGRGYEQYF
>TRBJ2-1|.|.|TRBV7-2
TGTGCCAGCAGCTTAGAAAGGGCAGCCTACAATGAGCAGTTCTTC
CASSLERAAYNEQFF
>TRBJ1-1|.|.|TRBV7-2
TGTGCCAGCAGCTTAAATCCGGGGGCGAACACTGAAGCTTTCTTT
CASSLNPGANTEAFF
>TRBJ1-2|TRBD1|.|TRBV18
TGTGCCAGCTCACTGGACAGGAACTATGGCTACACCTTC
CASSLDRNYGYTF
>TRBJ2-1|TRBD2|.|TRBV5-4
TGTGCCAGCAGCTTGGGGGGACTAGCGGGGCCCTACAATGAGCAGTTCTTC
CASSLGGLAGPYNEQFF
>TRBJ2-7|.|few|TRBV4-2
TGTGCCAGCAGCCTCGGGATTAGCGACGAGCAGTACTTC
CASSLGISDEQYF
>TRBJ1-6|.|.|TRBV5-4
TGTGCCAGCAGCTTGCTAGGTCTACGGGGTCAAGGTTCACCCCTCCACTTT
CASSLLGLRGQGSPLHF
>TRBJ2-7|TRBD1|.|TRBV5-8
TGTGCCAGCAGCTTTGACAGTTTCGGGACAGGGGGCGGGTCCTACGAGCAGTACTTC
CASSFDSFGTGGGSYEQYF
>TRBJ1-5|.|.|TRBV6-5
TGTGCCAGCAGTCCCACATCGGGGCGTCAGCCCCAGCATTTT
CASSPTSGRQPQHF
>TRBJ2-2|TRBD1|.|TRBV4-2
TGTGCCAGCAGCCAAGCCTTAACAGGGGGCGCCGAATTTGCCGGGGAGCTGTTTTTT
CASSQALTGGAEFAGELFF
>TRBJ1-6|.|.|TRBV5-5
TGTGCCAGCAGCTTGGCCCCAGGGCGGAATTCACCCCTCCACTTT
CASSLAPGRNSPLHF
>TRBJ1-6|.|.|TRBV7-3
TGTGCCAGCAGCTTAGGACAGCCCCCAAATTCACCCCTCCACTTT
CASSLGQPPNSPLHF
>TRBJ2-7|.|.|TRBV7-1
TGTGCCAGCAGCCAGACGAGGTACGAGCAGTACTTC
CASSQTRYEQYF
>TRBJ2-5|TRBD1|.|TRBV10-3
TGTGCCATCAGTGAGGGGCAGGGGGCGGTGGAGACCCAGTACTTC
CAISEGQGAVETQYF
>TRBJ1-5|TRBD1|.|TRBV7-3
TGTGCCAGCAGCCCAGACAGGGATCAGCCCCAGCATTTT
CASSPDRDQPQHF
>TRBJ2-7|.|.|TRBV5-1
TGCGCCAGCAGCCGTGCCGCAGGGTTAGGGGAGCAGTACTTC
CASSRAAGLGEQYF
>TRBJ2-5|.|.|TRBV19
TGTGCCAGTAGTATAGGAGGGGGTCCACAAGAGACCCAGTACTTC
CASSIGGGPQETQYF
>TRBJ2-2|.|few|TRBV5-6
TGTGCCAGCAGCCCCCCGGGGGCCGCGAACACCGGGGAGCTGTTTTTT
CASSPPGAANTGELFF
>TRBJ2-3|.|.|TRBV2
TGTGCCAGCAGTTCCAGCACAGATACGCAGTATTTT
CASSSSTDTQYF
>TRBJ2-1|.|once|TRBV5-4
TGTGCCAGCAGCCCCCTGGGCGATGAGCAGTTCTTC
CASSPLGDEQFF
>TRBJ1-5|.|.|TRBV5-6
TGTGCCAGCAGCCGGGGAGAAAATCAGCCCCAGCATTTT
CASSRGENQPQHF
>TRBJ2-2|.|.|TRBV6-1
TGTGCCAGCACTAAGTACAGGGTGAACACCGGGGAGCTGTTTTTT
CASTKYRVNTGELFF
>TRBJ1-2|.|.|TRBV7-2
TGTGCCAGCAGCTTCGGCAGGATTGATGGCTACACCTTC
CASSFGRIDGYTF
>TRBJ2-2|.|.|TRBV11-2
TGTGCCAGCAGTATTAGCCTGTCCGGGGAGCTGTTTTTT
CASSISLSGELFF